This TCR beta chain was documented in a study of blood T cell repertoires in COVID-19. The overall study: In each case, the material was cDNA or gDNA derived from T cells, B-cell-depleted T cells, or PBMCs.

Seattle's enrolled individuals joined amid active infection and were then monitored longitudinally. The CDR3 loop spans 15 amino acids. Germline CDR1 and CDR2: LGHDT and YNNKEL (reference sequence). V dropped 0 bases and J dropped 2 bases, with 10 bases sitting between them. Profiling relied on immunoSEQ multiplex PCR, and the TCRdb table lists in-frame clones only, not all of them. Of about 120,000 clones in the sample, roughly 89% were seen once. V and J are TRBV3-1 (or the pseudogene TRBV3-2) and TRBJ1-2; tentatively, D is TRBD1 (6 bases). Sequenced material: peripheral blood. The source of this sequence is a man between 60 and 75 years old with COVID-19, enrolled during active disease. The CDR3 reads CASSQDRGSNYGYTF. CDR3 bases: TGTGCCAGCAGCCAAGATAGGGGGTCGAACTATGGCTACACCTTC.